The sequence of this T cell receptor beta chain was determined in a study of Ad26.COV2.S vaccination and SARS-CoV-2 variants (dated by TCRdb to about 2021). Regarding the complete study: Vaccine-arm donors were drawn from COV1001, a multicentre, randomized, double-blind, placebo-controlled phase I-IIa trial of Ad26.COV2.S in healthy adults. TCRbeta repertoire sequencing was used to assess the specificity and breadth of SARS-CoV-2-reactive T cell receptors after Ad26.COV2.S vaccination. Trial participants were randomized into five groups of five, in which low-dose or high-dose Ad26.COV2.S was given once or twice, or placebo was given on both occasions. The TCR-sequenced set comprised about 30 samples: approximately 19 Ad26.COV2.S vaccine recipients, 5 placebo recipients and 8 SARS-CoV-2 convalescent individuals. Dosing of Ad26.COV2.S was intramuscular, at either 5x10^10 or 1x10^11 viral particles, delivered as one shot or as two shots spaced 56 days apart. Investigators did not know the trial group allocation while performing experiments and assessing outcomes. General findings and caveats noted by the study authors: Comparable non-spike TCR breadth was observed between vaccine and placebo recipients, consistent with only spike being contained in the vaccine. After vaccination, spike-specific CD8+ and CD4+ T cell responses were reported to show substantial breadth. Higher spike-specific TCR breadth was observed in Ad26.COV2.S recipients than in placebo recipients (P = 0.0014). The authors noted that total T cell responses may have been underestimated by the TCR breadth and depth analyses. The study was not powered to compare responses between vaccine doses or regimens.

For this clone: Its antigen is unknown. Base qualities are not at hand, and no much larger clone is one base apart.

The immunoSEQ Assay was used to sequence TCRbeta CDR3 regions. After extraction, genomic DNA underwent amplification by bias-controlled multiplex PCR, followed by high-throughput sequencing. Per the original workflow: To quantify the absolute abundance of each unique TCRbeta CDR3 region, sequences were collapsed and filtered. Usable DNA was measured by amplifying reference genes present in all nucleated cells, and TCRbeta template counts were normalized to that usable DNA to estimate T cell fraction. Repertoire TCRs were annotated as SARS-CoV-2-specific when V gene, CDR3 amino acid sequence and J gene were exactly matched to a known reactive TCR set. The reference SARS-CoV-2 TCR set was obtained from MIRA and was filtered for enrichment in COVID-19-positive ImmuneCODE repertoires, whereby public or cross-reactive TCRs were removed. Using the MIRA antigens, annotated TCRs were further analysed by specific ORF or by position within an ORF. Breadth was defined as the number of annotated unique rearrangements divided by the total number of unique productive rearrangements, and depth was defined as the summed frequency of the annotated unique rearrangements. TCR breadth was compared between groups using two-sided Wilcoxon rank-sum tests. TCRdb re-hosts the immuneACCESS table, in-frame sequences only. Its copies lack some clones; in the studies checked, an unresolved V gene accounts for under half of them, and the cause for the rest is not known. V and J calls and clone size follow that table, whereas D and trimming were derived from the DNA. For this sample there are 300,000 to 350,000 clones; about 85% appear just once. Together, the top ten hold approximately 2.2% of the sample.

The sample's treatment or condition label, decoded: approximately 18 received Ad26.COV2.S at low or high dose, single or two shots; roughly five received placebo; per-sample allocation not given. For vaccine and placebo recipients, repertoires were sequenced using samples collected on day 63 after the first injection. Between 29 July and 7 August 2020, Cohort 1b enrolled around 24 adults aged 18-55 years at one site in Boston, USA. Ad26.COV2.S consisted of a replication-incompetent adenovirus type 26 vector by which a prefusion-stabilized SARS-CoV-2 spike protein from the original Wuhan strain was expressed. Sequenced here: peripheral blood, sampled in a trial of Ad26.COV2.S vaccine versus placebo. The clonotype was recovered from a person aged 18-60 years who received the Ad26.COV2.S COVID-19 vaccine or a placebo.

This receptor carries the CDR3 CASSQAEWQADNEQFF. The DNA reads TGCGCCAGCAGCCAAGCTGAGTGGCAAGCGGACAATGAGCAGTTCTTC. The rearrangement combines TRBV4-1 with TRBJ2-1; TRBD2 is a weak D gene call, 5 bases matching. The CDR3 has 16 amino acids, counting the end cysteine and phenylalanine. The retained sequence is limited to the CDR3, 48 bases, with the frame set at the first base. The germline V gene sets CDR1 to MGHRA and CDR2 to YSYEKL. V loses 1 base, J loses 5 bases, and the germline ends lie 15 bases apart.